Below are 17 T cell receptor beta chains sequenced from a single sample in a study of blood T cells in healthy people across ages (dated by TCRdb to 2014 to 2015). Receptor libraries were prepared by 5' RACE. Sequencer: Illumina HiSeq 2500. The second PCR ran for about 7 to 11 cycles and used a J-beta primer mix along with a sample-barcoded 5' primer. Starting from the raw public reads, TCRdb applied fastp trimming at Q25, assembled clones with MiXCR and retained in-frame beta chains. Entries are consolidated by CDR3 protein sequence, retaining the most common genes and DNA. The sample contains 540,000 or so distinct CDR3 sequences, 40% to 50% of them found a single time. Approximately 25% of the sample rests with the top ten. The sequenced sample consisted of blood. The origin of the receptors is an elderly man in good health.

The rearrangement links TRBV7-2 to TRBJ2-3, with TRBD2 matching 9 bases. The CDR3 has 17 residues. The germline gives CDR1 SGHTA, CDR2 FQGNSA. V shed 5 bases and J 4 bases; nucleotides not matched to a gene: 13. CDR3 residues: CASSLGSGRFNADTQYF. As DNA, the CDR3 is TGTGCCAGCAGCCTCGGGAGCGGGAGGTTTAACGCAGATACGCAGTATTTT.

In this sample, this clonotype turned up a few times. V gene TRBV24-1 combines with J gene TRBJ2-1; D gene unclear. The CDR3 covers 12 residues. CDR1 and CDR2 (germline): KGHDR, SFDVKD. The V end lost 3 bases, the J end lost 7 bases, and 6 bases lay between the germline ends. The CDR3 protein is CATSDGINEQFF. In DNA form, the CDR3 reads TGTGCCACCAGTGATGGGATAAATGAGCAGTTCTTC.

This clonotype has a single count. This chain connects TRBV2 to TRBJ2-1; 7 nucleotides agree with TRBD2. CDR1 and CDR2 from the germline V gene are SNHLY and FYNNEI. The CDR3 loop spans 15 amino acids. Trimming removed 3 bases from V and 5 bases from J; junction bases left unmatched: 7. The CDR3 region is CASSEVGLSNNEQFF. CDR3 nucleotides: TGTGCCAGCAGTGAGGTGGGACTATCCAACAATGAGCAGTTCTTC.

This clonotype has only one observation. V is TRBV3-1 and J is TRBJ2-4, with D possibly TRBD2 on 6 matching bases. V was trimmed by 9 bases and J by 13 bases, leaving 22 bases between them. This CDR3 is built from 13 residues. CDR1 and CDR2 from the germline V gene are LGHDT and YNNKEL (reference sequence). The CDR3 DNA sequence: TGTGCCAGTGGGCCTGGAGGGGAACGGGAGCAGTACTTC. This sequence encodes CASGPGGEREQYF.

The chain joins TRBV4-2 to TRBJ2-5, with 7 bases matching TRBD2. Per germline, CDR1 LGHNA and CDR2 YNFKEQ. There are 15 residues in the CDR3. Trimming took 0 bases from V and 11 from J; bases not matched to a gene: 12. The CDR3 spells CASSQDRTRGRKQYF. The CDR3 DNA is TGTGCCAGCAGCCAAGATAGGACTAGGGGACGGAAGCAGTACTTC.

This chain connects TRBV2 to TRBJ2-2, with 8 bases identical to TRBD1. The J segment lost 5 bases and the V segment lost 6 bases, leaving 8 bases of the junction unmatched. Germline assignment: CDR1 SNHLY and CDR2 FYNNEI. CDR3 length equals 15 residues. Here the CDR3 DNA reads TGTGCCAGCAGCTGGACAGGGTCAAAGACCGGGGAGCTGTTTTTT. This codes for CASSWTGSKTGELFF.

The chain couples TRBV7-3 to TRBJ2-3; D is unresolved. Germline V gene data show CDR1 as SGHTA and CDR2 as FQGTGA. V was cut by 5 bases and J by 0 bases, with 9 bases left in between. The CDR3 totals 14 residues. The CDR3, as DNA: TGTGCCAGCAGCAGCCTTCGAAGCACAGATACGCAGTATTTT. Translated, it gives CASSSLRSTDTQYF.

This clonotype has only a few counts. The chain employs TRBV15 and TRBJ2-3; no clear D gene. The CDR3 contains 13 residues. V lost 4 bases to trimming and J lost 3 bases, with 8 bases between them. Germline lookup yields CDR1 LNHNV and CDR2 YYDKDF (reference sequence). The CDR3: CATSMEATDTQYF. For the CDR3, the DNA is TGTGCCACCAGCATGGAAGCTACAGATACGCAGTATTTT.

This chain links TRBV10-3 with TRBJ2-3; D is possibly TRBD1 or TRBD2 (5 bases each). Germline CDR1 ENHRY, CDR2 SYGVKD. This CDR3 contains 16 residues. The V end was cut by 8 bases, the J end by 2 bases, with 20 bases between. The CDR3 bases are TGTGCCATCGGAGAGGGCCAGGGTGGGCTCACAGATACGCAGTATTTT. Residues: CAIGEGQGGLTDTQYF.

Many counts were recorded for this clonotype. The chain recombines TRBV29-1 with TRBJ2-1; 11 bases fit TRBD2. The germline V gene encodes CDR1 SQVTM and CDR2 ANQGSEA. This CDR3 has 14 amino acids. After removal of 8 bases from V and 4 bases from J, the junction contained 7 bases not matched to a gene. CDR3 region: CSSTRLAGYNEQFF. CDR3 DNA sequence: TGCAGCTCTACCCGACTAGCGGGATACAATGAGCAGTTCTTC.

The chain joins TRBV20-1 to TRBJ1-5; the D is unclear. Trimming removed 2 bases from V and 8 bases from J, with 13 bases in between. The CDR3 loop spans 13 amino acids. CDR1 and CDR2 (germline): DFQATT, SNEGSKA (reference sequence). The CDR3 region is CSARRDGSEPQHF. The CDR3 nucleotides read TGCAGTGCTAGAAGAGACGGGTCAGAGCCCCAGCATTTT.

The chain couples TRBV7-9 to TRBJ1-1, with a possible D match to TRBD1 (5 bases). The V gene's germline CDR1 is SEHNR and CDR2 FQNEAQ (reference sequence). The CDR3 consists of 16 residues. V was shortened by 2 bases and J by 5 bases, with 18 bases between the two germline ends. The CDR3 is CASSLPPGAFETEAFF. In DNA form, the CDR3 reads TGTGCCAGCAGCTTACCACCCGGGGCGTTTGAGACTGAAGCTTTCTTT.

This clonotype occurred many times. A junction boundary mismatches the germline segment, possibly from a read error. V is TRBV6-5 and J is TRBJ2-7, with a tentative D call TRBD2 (6 bases). CDR3 size: 15 residues. Germline V gene lookup returns CDR1 MNHEY and CDR2 SVGAGI. CDR3 residues: CASSYSTLASDEQYF. In DNA form, the CDR3 reads TGTGCCAGCAGTTACTCGACACTAGCCTCCGACGAGCAGTACTTC.

This chain uses TRBV7-2 with TRBJ2-7; no definite D call. The V gene's germline CDR1 is SGHTA and CDR2 FQGNSA. The CDR3 spans 15 residues. Trimming took off 4 bases at V and 4 bases at J, with 17 bases between the two ends. The CDR3 spells CASSSGPASPYEQYF. The CDR3 nucleotides read TGTGCCAGCAGCTCCGGACCCGCCAGCCCTTACGAGCAGTACTTC.

This chain joins TRBV20-1 and TRBJ2-1, with 7 nucleotides matching TRBD2. The germline CDR1 and CDR2 sequences are DFQATT and SNEGSKA (reference sequence). This CDR3 has 13 residues. Losses at the gene ends were 3 bases for V and 8 bases for J; bases not matched to a gene: 7. The CDR3 sequence is CSARGLRGDEQFF. The CDR3 DNA reads TGCAGTGCTAGGGGACTACGCGGCGATGAGCAGTTCTTC.

This clonotype was counted only a few times. The rearrangement uses TRBV9 and TRBJ1-4, with a weak D call TRBD1 (6 bases). The germline gives CDR1 SGDLS, CDR2 YYNGEE. V was trimmed by 4 bases and J by 2 bases, leaving 12 bases between them. This CDR3 has 15 residues. CDR3 sequence: CASSPSGATNEKLFF. DNA for the CDR3: TGTGCCAGCAGCCCCTCAGGGGCGACTAATGAAAAACTGTTTTTT. The whole variable domain, filled in from reference TRBV9 and TRBJ1-4, reads DSGVTQTPKHLITATGQRVTLRCSPRSGDLSVYWYQQSLDQGLQFLIQYYNGEERAKGNILERFSAQQFPDLHSELNLSSLELGDSALYFCASSPSGATNEKLFFGSGTQLSVL.

The chain carries TRBV6-2 or TRBV6-3 and TRBJ2-2; the match to TRBD2 covers 14 bases. The CDR3 contains 16 residues. CDR1 is MNHEY and CDR2 is SVGEGT in the germline V gene. V lost 7 bases to trimming and J lost 5 bases; unmatched junction nucleotides: 6. CDR3 loop: CASNLRTSGRTGELFF. The DNA of the CDR3 is TGTGCCAGCAACCTGCGGACTAGCGGGAGGACCGGGGAGCTGTTTTTT.